The 21 T cell receptor beta chains presented below share a single source sample, sequenced in a study of blood T cell repertoires in COVID-19. Sequencing was performed with immunoSEQ multiplex PCR; in TCRdb, only in-frame clones are kept and a portion is missing. The sample has about 210,000 clones, just over 90% seen once. The sample taken for sequencing was peripheral blood. Receptor source: a young man with acute or convalescent COVID-19.

The chain is built from TRBV29-1 and TRBJ2-7, with D perhaps TRBD1 (5 bases). V was shortened by 4 bases and J by 3 bases, with 13 bases between the two germline ends. The CDR3 contains 13 residues. Germline values: CDR1 SQVTM, CDR2 ANQGSEA. The CDR3 is CSVVGARDYEQYF. CDR3 sequence (DNA): TGCAGCGTTGTAGGGGCTAGGGACTACGAGCAGTACTTC.

Comments on this clone: This same CDR3 is encoded by further DNA sequences in the sample. This rearrangement joins TRBV3-1 (or the pseudogene TRBV3-2) to TRBJ1-2, with unresolved D. V lost 3 bases, J lost 5 bases, and 4 bases lay in between. The CDR3 runs to 11 residues. CDR1 LGHDT and CDR2 YNNKEL come from the germline V gene (reference sequence). CDR3 DNA sequence: TGTGCCAGCAGCCACTTATATGGCTACACCTTC. It encodes CASSHLYGYTF.

CDR3 amino acids: CASTGYNTEAFF. In DNA, the CDR3 is TGCGCCAGCACCGGTTATAACACTGAAGCTTTCTTT. This sequence joins TRBV5-1 and TRBJ1-1; D is undetermined. Germline V gene sequence: CDR1 SGHRS, CDR2 YFSETQ. This CDR3 region has 12 residues. The ends were cut back, 6 bases at V and 2 bases at J, with 8 bases in the middle.

This clone was detected only a few times. CDR3 sequence reads: CASRLAGGDSTDTQYF. DNA for the CDR3: TGTGCCAGCAGACTAGCGGGAGGGGACAGCACAGATACGCAGTATTTT. V gene TRBV7-8 combines with J gene TRBJ2-3; 13 nucleotides match TRBD2. This CDR3 comprises 16 residues. Unmatched junction bases numbered 3, after V lost 6 bases and J lost 0 bases. Per the germline V gene, CDR1 is SGHVS and CDR2 is FQNEAQ.

The rearrangement joins TRBV15 to TRBJ1-6; no clear D. The CDR3 length is 16 residues. Trimming stripped 5 bases from V and 9 bases from J, with 20 bases between. Germline V gene lookup returns CDR1 LNHNV and CDR2 YYDKDF (reference sequence). The CDR3 here is CATSPEGPSRGSPLHF. The CDR3 DNA reads TGTGCCACCAGCCCTGAAGGCCCATCACGGGGTTCACCCCTCCACTTT.

The gene calls are TRBV4-2 and TRBJ1-1; no clear D gene. Trimming took 5 bases from V and 4 from J, leaving 8 bases between them. Germline CDR1 and CDR2: LGHNA and YNFKEQ. The length of the CDR3 is 12 residues. The CDR3 region is CASSTSGTEAFF. In DNA, the CDR3 is TGTGCCAGCAGCACGAGTGGCACTGAAGCTTTCTTT.

J is TRBJ2-2 and V is TRBV11-2; D is unresolved. Germline CDR1 and CDR2: SGHAT and FQNNGV. CDR3 length: 12 amino acids. The germline V and J ends were trimmed by 4 bases and 3 bases, with 3 bases remaining between them. The DNA of the CDR3 is TGTGCCAGCAGCTCGTACACCGGGGAGCTGTTTTTT. The encoded protein is CASSSYTGELFF.

The chain has TRBV11-2 and TRBJ2-5; 9 positions agree with TRBD2. Germline loops: CDR1 SGHAT, CDR2 FQNNGV. Unmatched junction bases numbered 5, after V lost 4 bases and J lost 5 bases. This CDR3 comprises 14 residues. CDR3 amino acids: CASSYGTSWETQYF. DNA of the CDR3: TGTGCCAGCAGCTACGGGACTAGCTGGGAGACCCAGTACTTC.

This rearrangement joins TRBV28 to TRBJ2-7, with D perhaps matching TRBD1 (5 bases). This CDR3 has 12 residues. The germline V gene has CDR1 MDHEN and CDR2 SYDVKM. Deletions cut 3 bases from V and 8 bases from J, with 11 bases between. The CDR3 loop is CASSLARAQQYF. In nucleotides, the CDR3 is TGTGCCAGCAGTTTGGCCAGGGCACAGCAGTACTTC.

The table lists this clone with a count of one. V usage is TRBV4-1 and J usage is TRBJ2-1; 11 bases are a match to TRBD2. This CDR3 has 16 amino acids. The V and J ends lost 4 bases and 3 bases, in that order; junction bases with no gene match: 5. The germline V gene encodes CDR1 MGHRA and CDR2 YSYEKL. The CDR3 coding sequence is TGCGCCAGCAGCCTCTTGGGACTAGCGGACTACAATGAGCAGTTCTTC. This sequence encodes CASSLLGLADYNEQFF.

The V gene is TRBV18, the J gene TRBJ2-1; D is undetermined. Trimming took off 6 bases at V and 5 bases at J, with 11 bases between the two ends. There are 13 residues in the CDR3. Germline-derived CDR1 and CDR2 are KGHSH and LQKENI. The CDR3 protein is CASSSYPDNEQFF. The CDR3 coding sequence is TGTGCCAGCTCGTCATACCCGGACAATGAGCAGTTCTTC.

The V gene is TRBV5-1, the J gene TRBJ2-7, with D uncertain. V lost 1 base to trimming and J lost 3 bases, with 14 bases between them. This CDR3 region has 15 residues. The V gene's germline CDR1 is SGHRS and CDR2 YFSETQ. CDR3 sequence reads: CASSLQAIPGYEQYF. In nucleotides, the CDR3 is TGCGCCAGCAGCTTGCAAGCGATCCCGGGCTACGAGCAGTACTTC.

V is TRBV7-3 and J is TRBJ2-1; possible D gene TRBD2, 6 bases. This CDR3 spans 15 amino acids. The germline gives CDR1 SGHTA, CDR2 FQGTGA. The V end was cut by 2 bases, the J end by 6 bases, with 14 bases between. The CDR3 is CASSLAGSQPNEQFF. CDR3 bases: TGTGCCAGCAGCTTAGCGGGGTCTCAACCCAATGAGCAGTTCTTC.

This chain links TRBV28 with TRBJ1-2; possibly TRBD1 for D (6 bases). V was cut by 5 bases and J by 0 bases, with 13 bases left in between. This CDR3 is built from 15 residues. The V gene's germline CDR1 is MDHEN and CDR2 SYDVKM. DNA for the CDR3: TGTGCCAGCAGTCCAGGACAGACAGCTAACTATGGCTACACCTTC. Its translation is CASSPGQTANYGYTF.

The rearrangement joins TRBV29-1 to TRBJ1-4, with 8 bases identical to TRBD1. V was clipped by 6 bases and J by 3 bases; unmatched bases: 3. Germline V gene data show CDR1 as SQVTM and CDR2 as ANQGSEA. The CDR3 sequence is 13 residues long. CDR3 loop: CSVGQGSNEKLFF. As DNA, the CDR3 is TGCAGCGTCGGACAGGGTTCTAATGAAAAACTGTTTTTT.

The V and J genes are TRBV10-2 and TRBJ1-2; D ambiguous. Germline CDR1 reads WSHSY; CDR2 reads SAAADI. Trimming removed 8 bases from V and 8 bases from J, with 21 bases in between. The CDR3 loop spans 14 amino acids. CDR3 sequence (DNA): TGCGCCAGCCATTCAAGGGTCGGGGTAGAAGGCTACACCTTC. As protein: CASHSRVGVEGYTF.

This clone was seen just once. J is TRBJ1-2 and V is TRBV28; D is uncertain. CDR3 length: 11 residues. Trimming left V 2 bases short and J 8 bases short, with 6 bases between. The germline gives CDR1 MDHEN, CDR2 SYDVKM. CDR3 residues: CASSLGLGYTF. The CDR3, as DNA: TGTGCCAGCAGTTTAGGGCTGGGCTACACCTTC.

CDR3 protein: CASSLFGHGQGEEETQYF. DNA of the CDR3: TGTGCCAGCAGTTTATTCGGACATGGGCAGGGTGAGGAAGAGACCCAGTACTTC. This chain connects TRBV28 to TRBJ2-5; D is perhaps TRBD1 (5 bases). This CDR3 contains 18 residues. V was trimmed by 1 base and J by 3 bases, leaving 21 bases between them. Germline V gene lookup returns CDR1 MDHEN and CDR2 SYDVKM.

J is TRBJ2-7 and V is TRBV6-5; TRBD2 agrees at 7 bases. Germline V gives CDR1 MNHEY, CDR2 SVGAGI. CDR3 size: 15 residues. The ends lost 5 bases at V and 0 bases at J; junction bases unmatched: 7. CDR3 sequence: CASSPAGTNSYEQYF. The CDR3 DNA sequence: TGTGCCAGCAGTCCGGCAGGGACTAACTCCTACGAGCAGTACTTC.

V gene TRBV5-4 combines with J gene TRBJ1-1; possibly TRBD1 for D (5 bases). The CDR3 sequence is 14 residues long. CDR1 and CDR2 from the germline V gene are SGHNT and YYREEE (reference sequence). V was clipped by 2 bases and J by 1 base, with 9 bases between them. The CDR3 here is CASSFPTGNTEAFF. The DNA of the CDR3 is TGTGCCAGCAGCTTCCCTACAGGGAACACTGAAGCTTTCTTT.

The V call is TRBV5-1, the J call TRBJ1-6; D might be TRBD1 (5 bases). CDR1 is SGHRS and CDR2 is YFSETQ in the germline V gene. Trimming shortened V by 1 base and J by 6 bases, and 14 bases separated the two germline ends. This CDR3 has 16 residues. For the CDR3, the DNA is TGCGCCAGCAGCTTGTCTGACGGGGGGGGTAATTCACCCCTCCACTTT. It yields the protein CASSLSDGGGNSPLHF.